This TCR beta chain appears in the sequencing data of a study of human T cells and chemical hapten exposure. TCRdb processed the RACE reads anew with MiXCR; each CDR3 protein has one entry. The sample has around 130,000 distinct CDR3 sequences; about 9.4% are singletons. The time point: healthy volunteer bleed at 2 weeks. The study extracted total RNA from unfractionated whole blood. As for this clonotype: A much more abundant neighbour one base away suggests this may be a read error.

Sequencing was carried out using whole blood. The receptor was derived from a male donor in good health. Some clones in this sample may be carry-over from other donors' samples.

As DNA, the CDR3 is TGTGCCAGCAGAGTCAGGAGCGGAGGGACTGAAGCTTTCTTT. Protein product: CASRVRSGGTEAFF. The genes are TRBV6-5 and TRBJ1-1; D gene ambiguous. This CDR3 region has 14 residues. Germline CDR1 reads MNHEY; CDR2 reads SVGAGI. V was trimmed by 6 bases and J by 5 bases, leaving 16 bases between them.